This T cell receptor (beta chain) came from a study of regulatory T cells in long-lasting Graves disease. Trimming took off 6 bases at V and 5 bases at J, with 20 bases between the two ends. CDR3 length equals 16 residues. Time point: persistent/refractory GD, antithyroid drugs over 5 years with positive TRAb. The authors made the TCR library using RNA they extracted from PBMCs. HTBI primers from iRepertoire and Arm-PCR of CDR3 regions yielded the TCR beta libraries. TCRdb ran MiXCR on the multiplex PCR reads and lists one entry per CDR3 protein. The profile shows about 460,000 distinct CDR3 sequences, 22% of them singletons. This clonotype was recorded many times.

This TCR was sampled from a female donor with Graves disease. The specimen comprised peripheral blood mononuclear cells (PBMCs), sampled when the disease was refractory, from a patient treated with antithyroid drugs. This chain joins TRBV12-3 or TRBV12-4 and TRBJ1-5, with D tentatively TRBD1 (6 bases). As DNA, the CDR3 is TGTGCCAGCAGCTCAAGGGGGGGAACTGGTGATCAGCCCCAGCATTTT. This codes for CASSSRGGTGDQPQHF.